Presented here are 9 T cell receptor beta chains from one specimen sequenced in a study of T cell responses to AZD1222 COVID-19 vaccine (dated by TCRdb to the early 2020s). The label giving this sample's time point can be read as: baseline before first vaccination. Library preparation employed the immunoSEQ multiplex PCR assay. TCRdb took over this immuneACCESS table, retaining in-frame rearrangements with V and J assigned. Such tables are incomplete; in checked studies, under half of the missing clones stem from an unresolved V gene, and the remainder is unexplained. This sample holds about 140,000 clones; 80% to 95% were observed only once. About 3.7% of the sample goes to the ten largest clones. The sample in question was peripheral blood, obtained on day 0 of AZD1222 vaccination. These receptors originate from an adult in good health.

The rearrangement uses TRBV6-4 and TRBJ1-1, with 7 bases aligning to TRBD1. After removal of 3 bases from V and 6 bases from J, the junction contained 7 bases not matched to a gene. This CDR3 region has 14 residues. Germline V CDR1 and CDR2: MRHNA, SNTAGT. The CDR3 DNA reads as TGTGCCAGCAGTGAACAGGGGAAAAGGGCTGAAGCTTTCTTT. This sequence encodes CASSEQGKRAEAFF.

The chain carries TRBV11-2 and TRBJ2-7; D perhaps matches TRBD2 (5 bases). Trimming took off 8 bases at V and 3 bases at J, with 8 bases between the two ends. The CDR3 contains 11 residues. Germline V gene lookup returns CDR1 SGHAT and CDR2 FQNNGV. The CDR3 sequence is CASVRDYEQYF. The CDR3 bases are TGTGCCAGCGTGAGGGACTACGAGCAGTACTTC.

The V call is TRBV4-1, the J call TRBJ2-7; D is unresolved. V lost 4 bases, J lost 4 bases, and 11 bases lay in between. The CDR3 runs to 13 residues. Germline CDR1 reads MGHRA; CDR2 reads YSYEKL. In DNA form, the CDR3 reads TGCGCCAGCAGCCCCCCCGCAGAGTACGAGCAGTACTTC. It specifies CASSPPAEYEQYF.

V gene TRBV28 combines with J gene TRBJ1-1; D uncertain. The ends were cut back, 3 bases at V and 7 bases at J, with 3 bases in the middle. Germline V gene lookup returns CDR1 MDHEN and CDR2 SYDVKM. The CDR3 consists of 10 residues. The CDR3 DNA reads TGTGCCAGCAGTTTTAATGAAGCTTTCTTT. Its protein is CASSFNEAFF.

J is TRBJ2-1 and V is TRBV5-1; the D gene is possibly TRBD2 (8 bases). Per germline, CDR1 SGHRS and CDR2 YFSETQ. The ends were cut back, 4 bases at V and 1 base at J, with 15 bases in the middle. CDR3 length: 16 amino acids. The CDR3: CASSPVAGQSYNEQFF. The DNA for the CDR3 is TGCGCCAGCAGCCCGGTAGCGGGACAGTCCTACAATGAGCAGTTCTTC.

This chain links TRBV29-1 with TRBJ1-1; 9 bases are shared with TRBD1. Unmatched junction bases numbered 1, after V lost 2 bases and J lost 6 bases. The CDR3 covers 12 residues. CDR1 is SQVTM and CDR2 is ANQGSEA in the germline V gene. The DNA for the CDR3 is TGCAGCGTTGAAACAGGGGGCCCTGAAGCTTTCTTT. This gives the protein CSVETGGPEAFF.

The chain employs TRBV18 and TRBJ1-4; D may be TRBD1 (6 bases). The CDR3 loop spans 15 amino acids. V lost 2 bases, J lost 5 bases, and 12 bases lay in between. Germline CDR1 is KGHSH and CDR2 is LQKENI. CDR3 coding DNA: TGTGCCAGCTCACCAGACCCGGGGGCAAATGAAAAACTGTTTTTT. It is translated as CASSPDPGANEKLFF.

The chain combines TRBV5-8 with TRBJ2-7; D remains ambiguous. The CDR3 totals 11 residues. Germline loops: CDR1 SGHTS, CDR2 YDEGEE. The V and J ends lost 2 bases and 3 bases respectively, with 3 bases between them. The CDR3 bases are TGTGCCAGCAGCTTTCTCTACGAGCAGTACTTC. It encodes CASSFLYEQYF.

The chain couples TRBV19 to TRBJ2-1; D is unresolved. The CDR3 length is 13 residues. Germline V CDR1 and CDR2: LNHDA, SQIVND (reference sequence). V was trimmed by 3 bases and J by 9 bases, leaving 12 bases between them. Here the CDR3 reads CASSIAPPAEQFF. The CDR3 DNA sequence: TGTGCCAGTAGTATCGCTCCCCCGGCTGAGCAGTTCTTC. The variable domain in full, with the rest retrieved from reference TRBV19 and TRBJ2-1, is DGGITQSPKYLFRKEGQNVTLSCEQNLNHDAMYWYRQDPGQGLRLIYYSQIVNDFQKGDIAEGYSVSREKKESFPLTVTSAQKNPTAFYLCASSIAPPAEQFFGPGTRLTVL.